The 27 T cell receptor beta chains listed next were all sequenced from one sample in a study of blood T cell repertoires in COVID-19. The table came from immunoSEQ multiplex PCR; TCRdb's copy has only in-frame clones and leaves some out. The sample lists approximately 200,000 clones, less than 85% seen once, with about 7.8% in the top ten. Sequencing input: peripheral blood. These receptors all stem from a woman older than 75 with COVID-19, enrolled during active disease.

This clone was counted a few times. The rearrangement uses TRBV19 and TRBJ2-1, with TRBD1 identical over 8 bases. CDR1 is LNHDA, CDR2 SQIVND, per germline (reference sequence). This CDR3 is built from 15 residues. V lost 2 bases, J lost 8 bases, and 8 bases stayed unmatched. CDR3 DNA sequence: TGTGCCAGTAGTATACTGCTCAGGGGGCGCGATGAGCAGTTCTTC. Its protein is CASSILLRGRDEQFF.

Of note for this clone: Other DNA sequences in the sample encode the same CDR3. V gene TRBV5-4 combines with J gene TRBJ1-2, with 10 bases matching TRBD1. CDR3 length: 14 residues. J gave up 2 bases and V 4 bases, and 2 bases lay outside the gene matches. Germline CDR1 SGHNT, CDR2 YYREEE (reference sequence). The CDR3 nucleotides are TGTGCCAGCAGCGCGGGACAGGGGAACTATGGCTACACCTTC. This encodes CASSAGQGNYGYTF.

The chain is built from TRBV28 and TRBJ2-3, with 12 bases identical to TRBD2. From germline, CDR1 is MDHEN and CDR2 SYDVKM. The J segment lost 2 bases and the V segment lost 4 bases, leaving 7 bases of the junction unmatched. This CDR3 contains 17 residues. Here the CDR3 reads CASSSPGLAGATDTQYF. The CDR3 DNA follows: TGTGCCAGCAGTTCCCCGGGACTAGCGGGCGCCACAGATACGCAGTATTTT.

The J gene is TRBJ2-4, the V gene TRBV19; TRBD2 aligns across 10 bases. Looked up from germline, CDR1 is LNHDA and CDR2 is SQIVND (reference sequence). After removal of 10 bases from V and 2 bases from J, the junction contained 8 bases not matched to a gene. There are 15 residues in the CDR3. In DNA form, the CDR3 reads TGTGCCACGACACTAGCGGGGAGTTCCAAAAACATTCAGTACTTC. Translated: CATTLAGSSKNIQYF.

The rearrangement uses TRBV4-1 and TRBJ2-7; D is uncertain. V was clipped by 4 bases and J by 5 bases, with 12 bases between them. CDR3 length: 13 amino acids. Germline CDR1 MGHRA, CDR2 YSYEKL. The CDR3 here is CASSPLPGDEQYF. DNA for the CDR3: TGCGCCAGCAGCCCACTGCCTGGAGACGAGCAGTACTTC.

This sequence joins TRBV7-9 and TRBJ2-3; TRBD2 matches 14 bases. The V gene end was trimmed by 5 bases and the J gene end by 4 bases; junction bases not matched to a gene: 2. The CDR3 runs to 15 residues. In germline, CDR1 is SEHNR, CDR2 FQNEAQ (reference sequence). The CDR3 reads CASSRTSGGPDTQYF. The CDR3 DNA follows: TGTGCCAGCAGCCGGACTAGCGGGGGGCCAGATACGCAGTATTTT.

The rearrangement uses TRBV7-2 and TRBJ2-2; 8 positions match TRBD2. Trimming at V came to 5 bases and at J to 13 bases, leaving 12 bases not matched to a gene. The CDR3 covers 14 residues. Germline V lookup: CDR1 SGHTA, CDR2 FQGNSA. CDR3 residues: CASSPRGGYPWLFF. In nucleotides, the CDR3 is TGTGCCAGCAGCCCCCGGGGGGGCTATCCTTGGCTGTTTTTT.

This rearrangement joins TRBV4-1 to TRBJ2-1; D gene unclear. The CDR3 runs 16 residues. Germline CDR1 and CDR2: MGHRA and YSYEKL. With 4 bases removed from V and 10 bases from J, the gap between germline ends came to 23 bases. Written as DNA, the CDR3 is TGCGCCAGCAGCCTCAACACTCCGGCAGCAGGCAGGGAGCAGTTCTTC. This gives the protein CASSLNTPAAGREQFF.

V and J are TRBV11-3 and TRBJ2-5; 9 bases align to TRBD1. V lost 4 bases to trimming and J lost 4 bases; unmatched junction nucleotides: 16. The CDR3 contains 18 residues. Germline V gene data show CDR1 as SGHNT and CDR2 as YENEEA. The CDR3 region is CASSSRGREGQGRETQYF. CDR3 in DNA: TGTGCCAGCAGCTCTCGTGGACGAGAAGGACAGGGGAGAGAGACCCAGTACTTC.

The chain combines TRBV2 with TRBJ2-3, with 10 bases lining up with TRBD2. The CDR3 is 15 amino acids. V trimming: 7 bases; J trimming: 5 bases; junction bases outside the gene matches: 9. Germline V gives CDR1 SNHLY, CDR2 FYNNEI. The CDR3 reads CASNPSGREIDTQYF. CDR3 DNA sequence: TGTGCCAGCAACCCTAGCGGGAGAGAGATAGATACGCAGTATTTT.

The CDR3 nucleotides read TGTGCCAGCAGCCCAGGGACAGAACAGCCCCAGCATTTT. Amino acid sequence: CASSPGTEQPQHF. The chain combines TRBV7-9 with TRBJ1-5, with 7 bases fitting TRBD1. The CDR3 spans 13 residues. V gave up 5 bases and J gave up 7 bases; unmatched junction bases: 5. Per the germline V gene, CDR1 is SEHNR and CDR2 is FQNEAQ (reference sequence).

The chain has TRBV2 and TRBJ1-5; 8 bases match TRBD1. With 7 bases clipped from V and 7 bases from J, the junction kept 12 bases outside the gene matches. The germline V gene encodes CDR1 SNHLY and CDR2 FYNNEI. CDR3 size: 15 residues. The CDR3 region is CASNAAQGVGQPQHF. In nucleotides, the CDR3 is TGTGCCAGCAACGCAGCACAGGGGGTCGGCCAGCCCCAGCATTTT.

The chain joins TRBV5-1 to TRBJ2-2; 7 bases align to TRBD2. The V gene's germline CDR1 is SGHRS and CDR2 YFSETQ. The V segment lost 5 bases and the J segment 0 bases; nucleotides outside the gene matches: 7. The CDR3 has 16 amino acids. Here the CDR3 DNA reads TGCGCCAGCAGAACCGGAGGGAGGGCGAACACCGGGGAGCTGTTTTTT. This encodes CASRTGGRANTGELFF.

A remark on this clone: The junction and the germline gene differ at one end; a read error may be behind it. The V and J genes are TRBV7-9 and TRBJ2-5; tentative D call: TRBD1 (6 bases). Germline CDR1 reads SEHNR; CDR2 reads FQNEAQ (reference sequence). The CDR3 covers 12 residues. The CDR3 sequence is CASTLPLRGIDF. The CDR3 bases are TGTGCCAGCACCCTCCCCCTCAGGGGCATAGACTTC.

J is TRBJ1-5 and V is TRBV7-2; perhaps TRBD1 as D (6 bases). Trimming took off 0 bases at V and 1 base at J, with 13 bases between the two ends. The CDR3 spans 17 residues. In germline, CDR1 is SGHTA, CDR2 FQGNSA. CDR3: CASSLAGVGASNQPQHF. As DNA, the CDR3 is TGTGCCAGCAGCTTAGCGGGGGTGGGGGCAAGCAATCAGCCCCAGCATTTT.

The chain links TRBV13 to TRBJ2-1; 7 positions match TRBD2. V gave up 5 bases and J gave up 4 bases; unmatched junction bases: 11. Germline V gives CDR1 PRHDT, CDR2 FYEKMQ (reference sequence). The CDR3 covers 16 residues. CDR3 in amino acids: CASSAGWGGTYNEQFF. The CDR3 DNA follows: TGTGCCAGCAGCGCCGGTTGGGGAGGGACTTACAATGAGCAGTTCTTC.

The J gene is TRBJ1-1, the V gene TRBV2, with 7 bases identical to TRBD1. The CDR3 has 13 amino acids. Germline CDR1 and CDR2: SNHLY and FYNNEI. The junction had 4 bases not matched to a gene; V was cut back by 5 bases and J by 4 bases. As DNA, the CDR3 is TGTGCCAGCAGTAGGGGGCGCGCCACTGAAGCTTTCTTT. Protein: CASSRGRATEAFF.

The chain links TRBV28 to TRBJ1-1, with 7 bases aligning to TRBD1. The CDR3 sequence is 14 residues long. Trimming at V came to 5 bases and at J to 6 bases, leaving 9 bases not matched to a gene. Germline CDR1 is MDHEN and CDR2 is SYDVKM. The CDR3: CASSAGQNSAEAFF. CDR3 coding DNA: TGTGCCAGCAGTGCGGGACAGAATTCCGCTGAAGCTTTCTTT.

This clone appeared a single time. This chain joins TRBV5-1 and TRBJ1-1, with no clear D. Deletions cut 3 bases from V and 2 bases from J, with 11 bases between. Per germline, CDR1 SGHRS and CDR2 YFSETQ. The CDR3 spans 14 residues. In DNA, the CDR3 is TGCGCCAGCAGCTACTCGTCGGGAAACACTGAAGCTTTCTTT. Translated: CASSYSSGNTEAFF.

The chain employs TRBV6-6 and TRBJ2-3; D is uncertain. This CDR3 contains 12 residues. The germline CDR1 and CDR2 sequences are MNHNY and SVGAGI (reference sequence). Between the trimmed V and J ends, which lost 2 bases and 6 bases, there was a span of 6 bases. The CDR3 DNA follows: TGTGCCAGCAGTTACACCGGGGATACGCAGTATTTT. Protein sequence: CASSYTGDTQYF.

Here the CDR3 reads CASSPSARGETQYF. The CDR3 DNA follows: TGTGCCAGCAGCCCCTCCGCCCGGGGGGAGACCCAGTACTTC. The chain uses TRBV3-1 (or the pseudogene TRBV3-2) and TRBJ2-5; TRBD2 is a possible D gene (6 bases). Germline V gene lookup returns CDR1 LGHDT and CDR2 YNNKEL (reference sequence). Trimming shortened V by 4 bases and J by 5 bases, and 14 bases separated the two germline ends. The CDR3 spans 14 residues.

V and J are TRBV18 and TRBJ2-1, with TRBD2 identical over 8 bases. Germline V CDR1 and CDR2: KGHSH, LQKENI. With 3 bases clipped from V and 5 bases from J, the junction kept 9 bases outside the gene matches. This CDR3 comprises 16 residues. The CDR3 loop is CASSPEIQRGNNEQFF. CDR3 in DNA: TGTGCCAGCTCACCGGAAATCCAGCGGGGGAACAATGAGCAGTTCTTC.

The chain carries TRBV24-1 and TRBJ2-1; a weak D match, TRBD1 (5 bases). The CDR3 covers 16 residues. Germline loops: CDR1 KGHDR, CDR2 SFDVKD. Trimming removed 2 bases at V and 2 bases at J, with 12 bases between. The CDR3 nucleotides are TGTGCCACCAGTGATTCAGGGAAAGGTACCTACAATGAGCAGTTCTTC. The encoded protein is CATSDSGKGTYNEQFF.

This chain links TRBV2 with TRBJ1-5; 7 bases map to TRBD1. The CDR3 totals 13 residues. Germline V gene lookup returns CDR1 SNHLY and CDR2 FYNNEI. Trimming cost V 5 bases and J 6 bases; bases outside gene matches: 4. CDR3 in DNA: TGTGCCAGCAGTCGGACAGGAGCTCAGCCCCAGCATTTT. This gives the protein CASSRTGAQPQHF.

V gene TRBV11-2 combines with J gene TRBJ1-6; D not certain. Per germline, CDR1 SGHAT and CDR2 FQNNGV. V lost 3 bases, J lost 13 bases, and 19 bases lay in between. The CDR3 extends over 15 amino acids. The CDR3 DNA reads TGTGCCAGCAGCTTTGATCGGGCTCGCGAGGGCCCCCTCCACTTT. Protein product: CASSFDRAREGPLHF. The full variable domain, completed using reference TRBV11-2 and TRBJ1-6, is EAGVAQSPRYKIIEKRQSVAFWCNPISGHATLYWYQQILGQGPKLLIQFQNNGVVDDSQLPKDRFSAERLKGVDSTLKIQPAKLEDSAVYLCASSFDRAREGPLHFGNGTRLTVT.

The chain couples TRBV7-6 to TRBJ2-1; TRBD1 aligns across 8 bases. The trim removed 1 base at V and 10 bases at J, leaving 9 bases unmatched. Germline CDR1 and CDR2: SGHVS and FNYEAQ. This CDR3 is built from 15 residues. The CDR3 region is CASSLDRSGGREQFF. Here the CDR3 DNA reads TGTGCCAGCAGCTTAGATAGGTCAGGGGGCCGCGAGCAGTTCTTC.

The rearrangement joins TRBV7-6 to TRBJ2-7; 8 nucleotides align to TRBD1. V shed 11 bases, J shed 3 bases, and the junction held 12 bases outside the gene matches. Germline values: CDR1 SGHVS, CDR2 FNYEAQ. There are 14 residues in the CDR3. CDR3 DNA sequence: TGTGCCTCGGGGACTGGGACAGGCGTCTACGAGCAGTACTTC. Its protein is CASGTGTGVYEQYF.